This T cell receptor beta chain was obtained from a study of T cell responses to AZD1222 COVID-19 vaccine. V was pared by 5 bases and J by 4 bases, with 16 bases between. This CDR3 is built from 15 residues. Germline CDR1 SGHTS, CDR2 YDEGEE. TCRdb's table, derived via immunoSEQ multiplex PCR, lists solely in-frame clones and lacks some. The sample carries roughly 110,000 clones, about 90% recorded once. The V and J genes are TRBV5-8 and TRBJ1-5; tentative D call: TRBD1 (6 bases). The receptor was derived from an adult who received the AZD1222 COVID-19 vaccine. The source was peripheral blood, collected 28 days after the second AZD1222 dose. For the CDR3, the DNA is TGTGCCAGCAGTGGCAGGGGCTATGGTAATCAGCCCCAGCATTTT. This gives the protein CASSGRGYGNQPQHF. Filled out from reference TRBV5-8 and TRBJ1-5, the complete variable domain reads EAGVTQSPTHLIKTRGQQATLRCSPISGHTSVYWYQQALGLGLQFLLWYDEGEERNRGNFPPRFSGRQFPNYSSELNVNALELEDSALYLCASSGRGYGNQPQHFGDGTRLSIL.